The 13 T cell receptor beta chains listed next were all sequenced from one sample in a study of identical twins. TCRdb re-called the 5' RACE reads with MiXCR, one entry per CDR3 protein. The sample lists 1,800,000 or so distinct CDR3 sequences; about 32% were seen once. Source material: cord blood. Source of these receptors: a newborn girl in good health.

The J gene is TRBJ2-6, the V gene TRBV14; 10 positions match TRBD1. The V segment lost 2 bases and the J segment 11 bases; nucleotides outside the gene matches: 15. The germline V gene has CDR1 SGHDN and CDR2 FVKESK. The length of the CDR3 is 18 residues. As DNA, the CDR3 is TGTGCCAGCAGCCAATGGGGTTTCGGGACAGGGGAAAAAGACGTCCTGACTTTC. Translated: CASSQWGFGTGEKDVLTF.

This clonotype was found many times. The chain recombines TRBV28 with TRBJ1-2; D gene ambiguous. The CDR3 spans 13 residues. Per germline, CDR1 MDHEN and CDR2 SYDVKM. Trimming stripped 1 base from V and 7 bases from J, with 10 bases between. This CDR3 reads CASSLSGEGGYTF. The CDR3 nucleotides read TGTGCCAGCAGTTTATCTGGGGAAGGTGGCTACACCTTC.

This clonotype was seen more than once but under ten times. The chain recombines TRBV12-3 or TRBV12-4 with TRBJ2-7; 10 bases line up with TRBD1. With V trimmed by 7 bases and J by 0 bases, 3 bases remained unmatched. The CDR3 covers 14 residues. CDR3 protein: CASTGQGDSYEQYF. The CDR3 DNA reads as TGTGCCAGCACCGGACAGGGGGACTCCTACGAGCAGTACTTC.

This clonotype was seen only a few times. V usage is TRBV20-1 and J usage is TRBJ2-1; D gene uncertain. This CDR3 region has 15 residues. V was trimmed by 0 bases and J by 5 bases, leaving 14 bases between them. Per germline, CDR1 DFQATT and CDR2 SNEGSKA (reference sequence). The CDR3 is CSARDRAIVHNEQFF. CDR3 in DNA: TGCAGTGCTAGAGATCGGGCCATCGTTCACAATGAGCAGTTCTTC.

The chain recombines TRBV6-2 or TRBV6-3 with TRBJ2-4; D is uncertain. The closer fit of TRBJ2-7 to the DNA end suggests the J call may be wrong. Germline V gene data show CDR1 as MNHEY and CDR2 as SVGEGT. This CDR3 has 14 residues. The CDR3 DNA is TGTGCCAGCAGTTACGGGCAGTGGGGCTACGAGCAGTACTTC. It translates to CASSYGQWGYEQYF.

The chain couples TRBV3-1 to TRBJ2-7, with D perhaps TRBD2 (7 bases). Germline lookup yields CDR1 LGHDT and CDR2 YNNKEL (reference sequence). CDR3 size: 15 residues. With 2 bases removed from V and 3 bases from J, the gap between germline ends came to 14 bases. The CDR3 region is CASSQIRGGRYEQYF. CDR3 nucleotides: TGTGCCAGCAGCCAAATTCGCGGGGGCCGCTACGAGCAGTACTTC.

A word on this clonotype: Germline and junction disagree at one end, which may indicate a read error. V usage is TRBV28 and J usage is TRBJ1-5; D perhaps matches TRBD1 (6 bases). The CDR3 extends over 15 amino acids. Germline CDR1 and CDR2: MDHEN and SYDVKM. The CDR3 here is CVSSLGGRAGQPQHF. The CDR3 DNA is TGTGTCAGCAGTTTAGGGGGACGGGCGGGTCAGCCCCAGCATTTT.

The CDR3 DNA follows: TGTGCCACCAGTGATTTTCCGGGACTAGCGGGGCTCAATGAGCAGTACTTC. Encoded protein: CATSDFPGLAGLNEQYF. V and J are TRBV24-1 and TRBJ2-7, with TRBD2 matching 13 bases. The germline V gene encodes CDR1 KGHDR and CDR2 SFDVKD. V shed 1 base, J shed 7 bases, and the junction held 9 bases outside the gene matches. The CDR3 totals 17 residues.

This clonotype was seen more than once but under ten times. This chain joins TRBV20-1 and TRBJ1-5; D gene unclear. The CDR3 covers 14 residues. The germline gives CDR1 DFQATT, CDR2 SNEGSKA (reference sequence). Trimming left V 2 bases short and J 5 bases short, with 13 bases between. The CDR3 DNA reads TGCAGTGCTAGATCAATGTCGGGCGATCAGCCCCAGCATTTT. Its protein is CSARSMSGDQPQHF.

This clonotype showed up just a few times. The genes are TRBV6-1 and TRBJ2-7; TRBD2 matches at 8 bases. The CDR3 is 14 residues long. Unmatched junction bases numbered 10, after V lost 5 bases and J lost 7 bases. From germline, CDR1 is MNHNS and CDR2 SASEGT. The CDR3, as DNA: TGTGCCAGCAGTAGCGGGAGCCGCTACAATGAGCAGTACTTC. It encodes CASSSGSRYNEQYF.

The chain links TRBV27 to TRBJ2-7, with TRBD1 matching over 9 bases. The V segment lost 5 bases and the J segment 7 bases; nucleotides outside the gene matches: 6. CDR1 and CDR2 (germline): MNHEY, SMNVEV (reference sequence). The CDR3 is made up of 13 amino acids. DNA for the CDR3: TGTGCCAGCAGTACGGACAGGGGACAAGAGCAGTACTTC. Amino acid sequence: CASSTDRGQEQYF.

In its sample, this clonotype was seen a few times. In DNA, the CDR3 is TGTGCCAGCAGCCTTTCGACGCGGAACTATGGCTACACCTTC. Residues: CASSLSTRNYGYTF. V usage is TRBV3-1 and J usage is TRBJ1-2; D unclear. The CDR3 sequence is 14 residues long. The V end was cut by 4 bases, the J end by 2 bases, with 11 bases between. Germline V gene data show CDR1 as LGHDT and CDR2 as YNNKEL (reference sequence).

This chain links TRBV12-3 or TRBV12-4 with TRBJ2-1; TRBD1 matches 8 bases. Germline trimming cut 4 bases from V and 3 bases from J; bases unmatched to any gene: 5. The CDR3 has 15 residues. CDR3 sequence (DNA): TGTGCCAGCAGTTATCAACAGGGGGGCTACAATGAGCAGTTCTTC. Amino acids: CASSYQQGGYNEQFF.